This TCR beta chain originates from a study of T cell responses to AZD1222 COVID-19 vaccine. Study-level results: Repertoire samples came only from after the peak T cell response. Mostly white British, mostly female donors; authors suggested clonal diversity may be underestimated. Recipients of two AZD1222 doses showed rising Spike-specific TCR breadth and depth. Nearly half of spike-specific TCRs reportedly target variant regions that are unmutated in the B.1.351 and B.1.1.7 variants.

Profiled with immunoSEQ multiplex PCR; TCRdb holds only in-frame clones, not every one. This sample has fewer than 200,000 clones, with around 88% found just once. Germline V gene sequence: CDR1 SQVTM, CDR2 ANQGSEA. V shed 6 bases and J 3 bases; nucleotides not matched to a gene: 4. This CDR3 has 12 amino acids. A note on this clone: Its antigen is as yet unknown.

Sequences were derived from peripheral blood, sampled 28 days after the second AZD1222 dose. The chain couples TRBV29-1 to TRBJ2-7, with 8 bases matching TRBD1. The origin of this receptor is an adult who received the AZD1222 COVID-19 vaccine. The chain's CDR3 is CSVRTGIYEQYF. CDR3 nucleotide sequence: TGCAGCGTCCGGACAGGGATCTACGAGCAGTACTTC.